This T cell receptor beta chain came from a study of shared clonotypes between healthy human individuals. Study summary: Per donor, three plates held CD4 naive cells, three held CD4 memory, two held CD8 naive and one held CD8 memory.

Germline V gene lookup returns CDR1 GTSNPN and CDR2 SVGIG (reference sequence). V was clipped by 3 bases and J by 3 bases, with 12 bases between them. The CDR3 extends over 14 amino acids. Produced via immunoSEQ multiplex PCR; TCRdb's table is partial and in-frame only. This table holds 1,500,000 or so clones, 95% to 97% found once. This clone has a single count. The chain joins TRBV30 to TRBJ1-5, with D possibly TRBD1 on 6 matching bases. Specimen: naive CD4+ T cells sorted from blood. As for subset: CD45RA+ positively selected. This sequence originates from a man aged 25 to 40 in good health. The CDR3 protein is CAWSRDTHNQPQHF. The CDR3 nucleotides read TGTGCCTGGAGCCGGGACACACACAATCAGCCCCAGCATTTT.